One sample yielded the 14 T cell receptor beta chains listed below, sequenced in a study of neurological immune-mediated disorders. TCRdb itself ran the 5' RACE reads through MiXCR, one entry per CDR3 protein. The sample has tens of thousands of distinct CDR3 sequences; 3.5% to 4.5% are singletons. The sample comprised PBMCs. The receptors were gathered from a young man with multiple sclerosis.

This clonotype was picked up many times. This chain uses TRBV4-1 with TRBJ1-2; no firm D call. V dropped 0 bases and J dropped 6 bases, with 11 bases sitting between them. Per the germline V gene, CDR1 is MGHRA and CDR2 is YSYEKL. This CDR3 spans 14 amino acids. The CDR3 nucleotides read TGCGCCAGCAGCCAAGATGCCGGGTATCATGGCTACACCTTC. It yields the protein CASSQDAGYHGYTF.

The CDR3 bases are TGTGCCAGCAGTTGGGGGGGTGATCAAGCTGAAGCTTTCTTT. This codes for CASSWGGDQAEAFF. V gene TRBV6-6 combines with J gene TRBJ1-1; weak D call: TRBD1 (5 bases). Germline V lookup: CDR1 MNHNY, CDR2 SVGAGI (reference sequence). The CDR3 loop spans 14 amino acids. V was shortened by 4 bases and J by 6 bases, with 15 bases between the two germline ends.

Ten or more counts support this clonotype. The rearrangement uses TRBV9 and TRBJ2-6, with D unresolved. The CDR3 totals 13 residues. Germline V CDR1 and CDR2: SGDLS, YYNGEE. V was cut by 6 bases and J by 4 bases, with 8 bases left in between. The CDR3 loop is CASTPSGANVLTF. Here the CDR3 DNA reads TGTGCCAGCACGCCATCGGGGGCCAACGTCCTGACTTTC.

This clonotype was counted ten times or more. The chain is built from TRBV7-8 and TRBJ1-5; weak D call: TRBD1 (5 bases). The CDR3 is 14 residues long. From germline, CDR1 is SGHVS and CDR2 FQNEAQ. The ends were cut back, 5 bases at V and 3 bases at J, with 11 bases in the middle. DNA for the CDR3: TGTGCCAGCAGCGCACCAGGGCCCAATCAGCCCCAGCATTTT. As protein: CASSAPGPNQPQHF. Drawing the rest from reference TRBV7-8 and TRBJ1-5, the complete variable domain is GAGVSQSPRYKVAKRGQDVALRCDPISGHVSLFWYQQALGQGPEFLTYFQNEAQLDKSGLPSDRFFAERPEGSVSTLKIQRTQQEDSAVYLCASSAPGPNQPQHFGDGTRLSIL.

In this sample, this clonotype turned up many times. The rearrangement links TRBV7-9 to TRBJ1-1; unclear D gene. V was cut by 2 bases and J by 1 base, with 14 bases left in between. In germline, CDR1 is SEHNR, CDR2 FQNEAQ (reference sequence). The CDR3 has 16 amino acids. For the CDR3, the DNA is TGTGCCAGCAGCTTAATGCCTAGCCGGAAGAACACTGAAGCTTTCTTT. Protein sequence: CASSLMPSRKNTEAFF.

In its sample, this clonotype was seen many times. This chain connects TRBV9 to TRBJ2-1, with TRBD1 matching over 12 bases. Trimming took 6 bases from V and 6 from J; bases not matched to a gene: 4. CDR3 length: 14 amino acids. Germline V CDR1 and CDR2: SGDLS, YYNGEE. The CDR3 DNA is TGTGCCAGCAAAGGGGACAGGGGGCGCAATGAGCAGTTCTTC. Amino acids: CASKGDRGRNEQFF.

In this sample, this clonotype turned up many times. J is TRBJ2-7 and V is TRBV5-1, with TRBD1 matching over 8 bases. The CDR3 totals 14 residues. The V gene's germline CDR1 is SGHRS and CDR2 YFSETQ. J was trimmed by 2 bases and V by 2 bases; bases with no gene match: 3. The CDR3 DNA sequence: TGCGCCAGCAGCTTTAGGACAGGGACCTACGAGCAGTACTTC. It codes for CASSFRTGTYEQYF.

This clonotype occurred a few times. This sequence may be a read error, since a much larger clone differs from it by one base. This chain uses TRBV6-4 with TRBJ1-2; TRBD1 might be the D (6 bases). CDR1 MRHNA and CDR2 SNTAGT come from the germline V gene. Trimming removed 6 bases at V and 5 bases at J, with 10 bases between. The CDR3 loop spans 12 amino acids. CDR3 in amino acids: CASSEGGYGYTF. CDR3 DNA: TGTGCCAGCAGCGAAGGGGGATATGGCTACACCTTC.

This clonotype was picked up many times. The chain uses TRBV5-1 and TRBJ2-3; TRBD1 matches at 8 bases. The length of the CDR3 is 13 residues. J lost 2 bases, V lost 7 bases, and 3 bases had no gene match. CDR1 is SGHRS and CDR2 is YFSETQ in the germline V gene. Here the CDR3 DNA reads TGCGCCAGCGGACAGGGATACACAGATACGCAGTATTTT. It yields the protein CASGQGYTDTQYF.

The sample holds many counts of this clonotype. The rearrangement links TRBV15 to TRBJ2-6; D is undetermined. Germline loops: CDR1 LNHNV, CDR2 YYDKDF (reference sequence). V dropped 1 base and J dropped 0 bases, with 13 bases sitting between them. The CDR3 covers 18 residues. The CDR3 region has the DNA TGTGCCACCAGCAGAGTTCGGACCCTCGGCTCTGGGGCCAACGTCCTGACTTTC. Encoded protein: CATSRVRTLGSGANVLTF. Together with reference TRBV15 and TRBJ2-6, the CDR3 gives the full variable domain: DAMVIQNPRYQVTQFGKPVTLSCSQTLNHNVMYWYQQKSSQAPKLLFHYYDKDFNNEADTPDNFQSRRPNTSFCFLDIRSPGLGDTAMYLCATSRVRTLGSGANVLTFGAGSRLTVL.

This clonotype was seen at least ten times. The chain employs TRBV6-5 and TRBJ1-4, with 9 bases matching TRBD1. The CDR3 has 17 amino acids. Germline values: CDR1 MNHEY, CDR2 SVGAGI. V lost 6 bases and J lost 0; bases outside the gene matches: 8. The CDR3 DNA sequence: TGTGCCAGCAGCCGGACAGGGGCCCCATCAACTAATGAAAAACTGTTTTTT. Its protein product is CASSRTGAPSTNEKLFF.

This clonotype was seen a few times. The chain combines TRBV7-6 with TRBJ2-7; D uncertain. The length of the CDR3 is 13 residues. CDR1 and CDR2 (germline): SGHVS, FNYEAQ. Trimming took 5 bases from V and 4 from J, leaving 12 bases between them. In DNA form, the CDR3 reads TGTGCCAGCAGCGTAAGAGACATTTACGAGCAGTACTTC. Translating it yields CASSVRDIYEQYF. Based on the CDR3 plus reference TRBV7-6 and TRBJ2-7, the full variable domain is GAGVSQSPRYKVTKRGQDVALRCDPISGHVSLYWYRQALGQGPEFLTYFNYEAQQDKSGLPNDRFSAERPEGSISTLTIQRTEQRDSAMYRCASSVRDIYEQYFGPGTRLTVT.

On this clonotype itself: Since no conserved phenylalanine or tryptophan closes the CDR3, a read error is the likely cause. The chain combines TRBV12-3 or TRBV12-4 with TRBJ2-1; D is perhaps TRBD2 (7 bases). The ends were cut back, 2 bases at V and 5 bases at J, with 13 bases in the middle. The CDR3 runs to 15 residues. The CDR3 sequence is CASSLRGGGDNEQFN. For the CDR3, the DNA is TGTGCCAGCAGTTTACGAGGGGGAGGGGACAATGAGCAGTTCAAC.

This clonotype came up many times. This sequence joins TRBV6-5 and TRBJ2-5; D unclear. Per the germline V gene, CDR1 is MNHEY and CDR2 is SVGAGI. Trimming removed 6 bases from V and 4 bases from J, with 15 bases in between. The CDR3 has 14 residues. The CDR3 region is CASRYTQLVETQYF. CDR3 sequence (DNA): TGTGCCAGCAGGTACACCCAGCTGGTAGAGACCCAGTACTTC.